The 22 T cell receptor beta chains below were found in one sample sequenced in a study of blood T cell repertoires in COVID-19. Measured with immunoSEQ multiplex PCR; TCRdb has only the in-frame clones, and not every one. The sample carries roughly 250,000 clones, 65% to 85% recorded once. What was sequenced was peripheral blood. These receptors were collected from a woman in her thirties or forties with active or convalescent COVID-19.

As concerns this clone: One end of the junction does not line up with germline, which may come from a read error. This chain joins TRBV7-7 and TRBJ1-3; no firm D call. Looked up from germline, CDR1 is SSHAT and CDR2 is FNYEAQ (reference sequence). CDR3 length: 15 residues. The DNA for the CDR3 is TGTGCTAGCAGCTCAACATTCCCCCCTGGAAACACCATATATTTT. Encoded protein: CASSSTFPPGNTIYF. Using reference TRBV7-7 and TRBJ1-3 for the parts outside the CDR3, the full variable domain is GAGVSQSPRYKVTKRGQDVTLRCDPISSHATLYWYQQALGQGPEFLTYFNYEAQPDKSGLPSDRFSAERPEGSISTLTIQRTEQRDSAMYRCASSSTFPPGNTIYFGEGSWLTVV.

The rearrangement links TRBV10-3 to TRBJ1-5; 8 bases map to TRBD1. After removal of 10 bases from V and 3 bases from J, the junction contained 5 bases not matched to a gene. The CDR3 sequence is 13 residues long. Looked up from germline, CDR1 is ENHRY and CDR2 is SYGVKD. Here the CDR3 DNA reads TGTGCCAATAGACAGGGGACCAATCAGCCCCAGCATTTT. The encoded protein is CANRQGTNQPQHF.

J is TRBJ1-4 and V is TRBV5-1; TRBD1 matches at 11 bases. The V segment lost 5 bases and the J segment 4 bases; nucleotides outside the gene matches: 7. This CDR3 has 16 amino acids. Germline V gene sequence: CDR1 SGHRS, CDR2 YFSETQ. The CDR3: CASSFGQGAGNEKLFF. For the CDR3, the DNA is TGCGCCAGCAGTTTTGGACAGGGGGCCGGTAATGAAAAACTGTTTTTT.

This clone was seen a handful of times. The rearrangement uses TRBV19 and TRBJ1-5, with TRBD1 identical over 7 bases. Germline loops: CDR1 LNHDA, CDR2 SQIVND (reference sequence). The CDR3 sequence is 15 residues long. V gave up 6 bases and J gave up 4 bases; unmatched junction bases: 9. In DNA form, the CDR3 reads TGTGCCAGTAGCACCGGGACAGCTACTAATCAGCCCCAGCATTTT. Its translation is CASSTGTATNQPQHF.

This rearrangement joins TRBV6-2 or TRBV6-3 to TRBJ2-7, with TRBD2 matching 9 bases. Germline loops: CDR1 MNHEY, CDR2 SVGEGT. The CDR3 contains 17 residues. J was trimmed by 3 bases and V by 0 bases; bases with no gene match: 9. The CDR3 nucleotides read TGTGCCAGCAGTTACTCCGTAGCGGGGGCCCTAGACTACGAGCAGTACGTC. Translating it yields CASSYSVAGALDYEQYV.

This clone was detected only once. This rearrangement joins TRBV4-1 to TRBJ1-2; D is possibly TRBD1 (6 bases). The V and J ends lost 4 bases and 2 bases respectively, with 11 bases between them. The CDR3 loop spans 14 amino acids. The germline CDR1 and CDR2 sequences are MGHRA and YSYEKL. Here the CDR3 DNA reads TGCGCCAGCAGCCCCACAGGGTCCAACTATGGCTACACCTTC. Translating gives CASSPTGSNYGYTF.

The gene calls are TRBV12-3 or TRBV12-4 and TRBJ1-3; no clear D gene. The ends were cut back, 6 bases at V and 4 bases at J, with 10 bases in the middle. The CDR3 covers 13 residues. The CDR3 loop reads CASRPAGGNTIYF. The CDR3 coding sequence is TGTGCCAGCAGGCCCGCGGGAGGAAACACCATATATTTT.

The gene calls are TRBV3-1 (or the pseudogene TRBV3-2) and TRBJ1-6; D might be TRBD1 (6 bases). The germline V gene encodes CDR1 LGHDT and CDR2 YNNKEL (reference sequence). With 9 bases removed from V and 13 bases from J, the gap between germline ends came to 19 bases. This CDR3 spans 13 amino acids. CDR3 loop: CASTQVGASPLHF. CDR3 DNA sequence: TGTGCCAGTACCCAGGTGGGGGCCTCGCCCCTCCACTTT.

The V and J genes are TRBV7-9 and TRBJ2-5; tentative D call: TRBD1 (7 bases). Trimming removed 2 bases from V and 1 base from J, with 14 bases in between. Germline-derived CDR1 and CDR2 are SEHNR and FQNEAQ (reference sequence). This CDR3 has 16 residues. CDR3 protein: CASSLTQGGLQETQYF. CDR3 sequence (DNA): TGTGCCAGCAGCTTAACGCAGGGGGGTCTCCAAGAGACCCAGTACTTC.

The gene calls are TRBV13 and TRBJ1-2; a weak D match, TRBD1 (6 bases). With 4 bases removed from V and 2 bases from J, the gap between germline ends came to 11 bases. The germline CDR1 and CDR2 sequences are PRHDT and FYEKMQ (reference sequence). This CDR3 has 14 amino acids. The CDR3 DNA sequence: TGTGCCAGCAGCTCGACAGGAGCCAACTATGGCTACACCTTC. This encodes CASSSTGANYGYTF.

This chain links TRBV10-3 with TRBJ1-5, with D hard to call. The CDR3 totals 14 residues. Trimming pared 4 bases from V and 0 bases from J, leaving 7 bases between. Per germline, CDR1 ENHRY and CDR2 SYGVKD. The CDR3 loop is CAISVANSNQPQHF. DNA of the CDR3: TGTGCCATCAGTGTGGCAAATAGCAATCAGCCCCAGCATTTT.

This clone is a singleton in its sample. The chain combines TRBV3-1 (or the pseudogene TRBV3-2) with TRBJ2-2; 10 positions match TRBD1. The germline gives CDR1 LGHDT, CDR2 YNNKEL (reference sequence). The CDR3 runs 17 residues. V trimming: 0 bases; J trimming: 5 bases; junction bases outside the gene matches: 6. CDR3 DNA: TGTGCCAGCAGCCAAGAGTCGGGGACAGGGGTTACCGGGGAGCTGTTTTTT. Translated, it gives CASSQESGTGVTGELFF.

V usage is TRBV5-4 and J usage is TRBJ1-2, with D possibly matching TRBD1 (5 bases). The CDR3 spans 15 residues. Germline loops: CDR1 SGHNT, CDR2 YYREEE (reference sequence). V lost 1 base to trimming and J lost 1 base, with 11 bases between them. CDR3 sequence: CASSLIQGLNYGYTF. The CDR3 nucleotides read TGTGCCAGCAGCTTGATCCAGGGCCTTAACTATGGCTACACCTTC.

The chain recombines TRBV29-1 with TRBJ2-1; 9 bases line up with TRBD1. This CDR3 is built from 17 residues. Germline V gene data show CDR1 as SQVTM and CDR2 as ANQGSEA. The V and J ends lost 1 base and 0 bases, in that order; junction bases with no gene match: 7. The CDR3 region is CSVEVPGQGISYNEQFF. The CDR3 DNA is TGCAGCGTTGAAGTCCCGGGACAGGGCATCTCCTACAATGAGCAGTTCTTC.

There are a few counts of this clone. This chain links TRBV7-3 with TRBJ1-4; D is unresolved. The V end lost 9 bases, the J end lost 0 bases, and 26 bases lay between the germline ends. Germline-derived CDR1 and CDR2 are SGHTA and FQGTGA. The CDR3 is made up of 19 amino acids. The chain's CDR3 is CARNRAPAQFFATNEKLFF. As DNA, the CDR3 is TGTGCCAGGAATCGAGCTCCGGCACAGTTTTTCGCAACTAATGAAAAACTGTTTTTT.

The V call is TRBV5-6, the J call TRBJ1-2; perhaps TRBD1 as D (6 bases). V lost 0 bases, J lost 4 bases, and 13 bases lay in between. The CDR3 covers 15 residues. Germline assignment: CDR1 SGHDT and CDR2 YYEEEE. CDR3 sequence: CASSLVRGAVYGYTF. The CDR3, as DNA: TGTGCCAGCAGCTTGGTCCGGGGGGCGGTCTATGGCTACACCTTC.

The chain's CDR3 is CAWREGTGGTGELFF. CDR3 sequence (DNA): TGTGCCTGGAGGGAGGGGACGGGCGGCACCGGGGAGCTGTTTTTT. The chain employs TRBV30 and TRBJ2-2; TRBD2 is a possible D gene (6 bases). The germline V gene encodes CDR1 GTSNPN and CDR2 SVGIG (reference sequence). There are 15 residues in the CDR3. V was clipped by 3 bases and J by 4 bases, with 15 bases between them.

This chain uses TRBV28 with TRBJ2-7; D perhaps matches TRBD1 (5 bases). Germline CDR1 reads MDHEN; CDR2 reads SYDVKM. The CDR3 covers 15 residues. Trimming left V 3 bases short and J 0 bases short, with 12 bases between. The CDR3 sequence is CASSFGQGGSYEQYV. CDR3 sequence (DNA): TGTGCCAGCAGTTTCGGTCAGGGCGGCTCCTACGAGCAGTACGTC.

This rearrangement joins TRBV6-5 to TRBJ1-5, with unresolved D. The CDR3 loop spans 14 amino acids. Trimming pared 6 bases from V and 2 bases from J, leaving 11 bases between. Germline V gives CDR1 MNHEY, CDR2 SVGAGI. DNA of the CDR3: TGTGCCAGCAGCTCCAGGTGGGGCAATCAGCCCCAGCATTTT. Its protein is CASSSRWGNQPQHF.

V is TRBV5-1 and J is TRBJ1-1; possibly TRBD1 for D (5 bases). Germline lookup yields CDR1 SGHRS and CDR2 YFSETQ. CDR3 length: 15 residues. V was shortened by 6 bases and J by 0 bases, with 15 bases between the two germline ends. In DNA, the CDR3 is TGCGCCAGCAACGGTATCGGGGGGTTGAACACTGAAGCTTTCTTT. Translation: CASNGIGGLNTEAFF.

The V and J genes are TRBV12-3 or TRBV12-4 and TRBJ1-1; D is unclear. Between the trimmed V and J ends, which lost 6 bases and 3 bases, there was a span of 8 bases. The CDR3 is 12 amino acids. This chain's CDR3 is CASRLAHTEAFF. The CDR3 bases are TGTGCCAGCAGACTCGCCCACACTGAAGCTTTCTTT.

This clone is a singleton in its sample. The J gene is TRBJ1-3, the V gene TRBV30; the match to TRBD1 covers 9 bases. Germline assignment: CDR1 GTSNPN and CDR2 SVGIG (reference sequence). The CDR3 is made up of 12 amino acids. The V and J ends lost 5 bases and 9 bases, in that order; junction bases with no gene match: 5. This CDR3 reads CAWEQGAGTIYF. CDR3 nucleotides: TGTGCCTGGGAACAGGGGGCGGGCACCATATATTTT.